The following is a T cell receptor (beta chain) sequence with its context. The antigen remains undetermined. The data originate from a study of cytomegalovirus exposure and HLA in healthy donors. Study information: Around 180 million T cells yielded over 90 million unique TCR beta sequences in earlier analysis.

The study, taken as a whole, reports: In a later analysis, V- and J-gene trimming of beta chains associated with a DCLRE1C missense variant, replicated independently. CMV serostatus was the only immune exposure information that was available. The number of N-insertions in an Asian-associated ancestry cluster was reportedly below the approximately 700-donor mean in a later analysis.

Vbeta (60) and Jbeta (13) primers were used in the PCR. The table came from immunoSEQ multiplex PCR; TCRdb's copy has only in-frame clones and leaves some out. The sample records over 95,000 clones, 77% being singletons. V lost 1 base, J lost 8 bases, and 18 bases lay in between. CDR1 is MGHRA and CDR2 is YSYEKL in the germline V gene. The CDR3 sequence is 16 residues long. Sequenced material: PBMCs. V gene TRBV4-1 combines with J gene TRBJ2-1, with D maybe TRBD1 (6 bases). This sequence originates from a middle-aged man in good health and CMV-seropositive. The CDR3, as DNA: TGCGCCAGCAGCCAAGCCCCCCAGGGGTTGGGGGATGAGCAGTTCTTC. Protein: CASSQAPQGLGDEQFF.